The 25 T cell receptor beta chains reported below all come from one sample, sequenced in a study of blood T cell repertoires in COVID-19. The assay was immunoSEQ multiplex PCR, and TCRdb's table has in-frame clones only and misses some. The table has roughly 400,000 clones, more than 70% seen once. Material: PBMCs or T cells enriched from blood (not recorded which). These receptors originate from a woman aged 18-29 years who had been exposed to COVID-19.

This chain connects TRBV28 to TRBJ1-6; no definite D call. Trimming stripped 4 bases from V and 0 bases from J, with 10 bases between. Germline lookup yields CDR1 MDHEN and CDR2 SYDVKM. This CDR3 comprises 16 residues. CDR3 sequence: CASSYLGSSYNSPLHF. CDR3 sequence (DNA): TGTGCCAGCAGTTACTTGGGGAGCTCCTATAATTCACCCCTCCACTTT.

This chain joins TRBV6-5 and TRBJ1-3; TRBD1 agrees at 9 bases. With 6 bases clipped from V and 3 bases from J, the junction kept 6 bases outside the gene matches. There are 15 residues in the CDR3. CDR1 MNHEY and CDR2 SVGAGI come from the germline V gene. The CDR3 DNA is TGTGCCAGCAGCAAGGACAGGGGATATGGAAACACCATATATTTT. It yields the protein CASSKDRGYGNTIYF.

This chain joins TRBV5-5 and TRBJ2-7; perhaps TRBD1 as D (6 bases). V was shortened by 3 bases and J by 0 bases, with 7 bases between the two germline ends. This CDR3 has 13 residues. Germline V lookup: CDR1 SGHKS, CDR2 YYEKEE (reference sequence). CDR3 bases: TGTGCCAGCAGCTGGACAGCCTCCTACGAGCAGTACTTC. This gives the protein CASSWTASYEQYF.

The chain couples TRBV30 to TRBJ2-6; no clear D gene. V lost 1 base and J lost 1, with 11 bases in between. This CDR3 is built from 16 residues. Per germline, CDR1 GTSNPN and CDR2 SVGIG (reference sequence). CDR3 coding DNA: TGTGCCTGGAGTGACCACACACCTTCTGGGGCCAACGTCCTGACTTTC. This translates into CAWSDHTPSGANVLTF.

The chain carries TRBV5-4 and TRBJ2-1; no definite D call. Trimming took off 4 bases at V and 0 bases at J, with 5 bases between the two ends. Germline assignment: CDR1 SGHNT and CDR2 YYREEE (reference sequence). The CDR3 length is 13 residues. For the CDR3, the DNA is TGTGCCAGCAGCCCTACCTCCTACAATGAGCAGTTCTTC. Its protein is CASSPTSYNEQFF.

This chain links TRBV28 with TRBJ1-5; D is ambiguous. Trimming stripped 2 bases from V and 9 bases from J, with 14 bases between. This CDR3 comprises 14 residues. Per the germline V gene, CDR1 is MDHEN and CDR2 is SYDVKM. In DNA form, the CDR3 reads TGTGCCAGCAGTTTACAAGGCAGCCGGGGGCCCCAGCATTTT. Translation: CASSLQGSRGPQHF. Drawing the rest from reference TRBV28 and TRBJ1-5, the complete variable domain is DVKVTQSSRYLVKRTGEKVFLECVQDMDHENMFWYRQDPGLGLRLIYFSYDVKMKEKGDIPEGYSVSREKKERFSLILESASTNQTSMYLCASSLQGSRGPQHFGDGTRLSIL.

This clone was counted a single time. The chain carries TRBV19 and TRBJ1-1; no clear D gene. V lost 2 bases and J 1 base, leaving 11 bases between the germline ends. The germline gives CDR1 LNHDA, CDR2 SQIVND (reference sequence). The CDR3 is 15 residues long. The CDR3 sequence is CASSISHRGNTEAFF. In nucleotides, the CDR3 is TGTGCCAGTAGTATATCTCATCGCGGGAACACTGAAGCTTTCTTT.

V is TRBV5-1 and J is TRBJ2-1; possible D gene TRBD1, 5 bases. With 4 bases removed from V and 5 bases from J, the gap between germline ends came to 10 bases. CDR3 length: 13 amino acids. CDR1 and CDR2 from the germline V gene are SGHRS and YFSETQ. In DNA form, the CDR3 reads TGCGCCAGCAGCGTCCAGGGAAACAATGAGCAGTTCTTC. Translation: CASSVQGNNEQFF.

The chain couples TRBV28 to TRBJ2-1, with a possible D match to TRBD1 (5 bases). Germline-derived CDR1 and CDR2 are MDHEN and SYDVKM. V lost 1 base and J 9 bases, leaving 16 bases between the germline ends. This CDR3 has 15 residues. The CDR3 region has the DNA TGTGCCAGCAGTTTATTCCAGGCGGCCCAGGGTGAGCAGTTCTTC. Amino acid sequence: CASSLFQAAQGEQFF. The whole variable domain, filled in from reference TRBV28 and TRBJ2-1, reads DVKVTQSSRYLVKRTGEKVFLECVQDMDHENMFWYRQDPGLGLRLIYFSYDVKMKEKGDIPEGYSVSREKKERFSLILESASTNQTSMYLCASSLFQAAQGEQFFGPGTRLTVL.

The chain recombines TRBV6-5 with TRBJ2-2; weak D call: TRBD2 (5 bases). The CDR3 spans 13 residues. The V end lost 0 bases, the J end lost 8 bases, and 7 bases lay between the germline ends. The germline V gene encodes CDR1 MNHEY and CDR2 SVGAGI. The CDR3: CASSYSPGGELFF. As DNA, the CDR3 is TGTGCCAGCAGTTACTCTCCGGGAGGGGAGCTGTTTTTT.

The chain joins TRBV12-3 or TRBV12-4 to TRBJ2-1, with a possible D match to TRBD1 (6 bases). The V and J ends lost 5 bases and 10 bases respectively, with 15 bases between them. The length of the CDR3 is 13 residues. Here the CDR3 DNA reads TGTGCCAGCAGTAACAGGGTTCTAAGGGAGCAGTTCTTC. This sequence encodes CASSNRVLREQFF.

This clone was observed a handful of times. J is TRBJ2-2 and V is TRBV25-1, with 9 positions matching TRBD2. This CDR3 has 17 amino acids. The V and J ends lost 4 bases and 5 bases, in that order; junction bases with no gene match: 11. The germline V gene encodes CDR1 MGHDK and CDR2 SYGVNS. CDR3 region: CASSAERGVPGTGELFF. The DNA for the CDR3 is TGTGCCAGCAGTGCCGAGCGGGGGGTCCCGGGGACCGGGGAGCTGTTTTTT.

J is TRBJ2-1 and V is TRBV3-1 (or the pseudogene TRBV3-2); 11 bases match TRBD1. Germline V CDR1 and CDR2: LGHDT, YNNKEL (reference sequence). V lost 4 bases and J lost 8; bases outside the gene matches: 7. The CDR3 is 15 residues long. The CDR3 DNA reads as TGTGCCAGCAGCCGTCGGGACAGGGGGATAGATGAGCAGTTCTTC. Translating gives CASSRRDRGIDEQFF.

The chain employs TRBV9 and TRBJ2-2; TRBD1 matches at 7 bases. Germline CDR1 reads SGDLS; CDR2 reads YYNGEE. The CDR3 covers 17 residues. V lost 4 bases, J lost 8 bases, and 17 bases stayed unmatched. In DNA, the CDR3 is TGTGCCAGCAGCTCACCTCTGGACAGGCCTAACCCGGGGGAGCTGTTTTTT. Encoded protein: CASSSPLDRPNPGELFF.

This chain links TRBV29-1 with TRBJ2-7; maybe TRBD1 (6 bases). This CDR3 has 13 residues. V was shortened by 7 bases and J by 3 bases, with 16 bases between the two germline ends. Germline V CDR1 and CDR2: SQVTM, ANQGSEA. The DNA of the CDR3 is TGCAGCGCCCTACCCGGCAGGGGCTACGAGCAGTACTTC. This codes for CSALPGRGYEQYF.

The V gene is TRBV28, the J gene TRBJ1-1; D may be TRBD1 (5 bases). The CDR3 loop spans 15 amino acids. V lost 5 bases to trimming and J lost 0 bases, with 13 bases between them. Per germline, CDR1 MDHEN and CDR2 SYDVKM. CDR3 nucleotides: TGTGCCAGCAGTCCCGCGGGGGGGGTGAACACTGAAGCTTTCTTT. Protein product: CASSPAGGVNTEAFF. The variable domain in full, completed from reference TRBV28 and TRBJ1-1, reads DVKVTQSSRYLVKRTGEKVFLECVQDMDHENMFWYRQDPGLGLRLIYFSYDVKMKEKGDIPEGYSVSREKKERFSLILESASTNQTSMYLCASSPAGGVNTEAFFGQGTRLTVV.

V is TRBV28 and J is TRBJ2-1; 9 bases agree with TRBD1. This CDR3 region has 16 residues. Germline CDR1 reads MDHEN; CDR2 reads SYDVKM. V trimming: 3 bases; J trimming: 3 bases; junction bases outside the gene matches: 6. The chain's CDR3 is CASSFPGQGYYNEQFF. CDR3 sequence (DNA): TGTGCCAGCAGTTTTCCGGGACAGGGTTACTACAATGAGCAGTTCTTC.

The table lists this clone with a few counts. V and J are TRBV28 and TRBJ1-6; no definite D call. The germline V and J ends were trimmed by 5 bases and 13 bases, with 21 bases remaining between them. Germline-derived CDR1 and CDR2 are MDHEN and SYDVKM. This CDR3 has 15 amino acids. CDR3 sequence reads: CASSRQTGDRGPLHF. In DNA form, the CDR3 reads TGTGCCAGCAGTCGCCAAACGGGAGATAGAGGGCCCCTCCACTTT.

This chain links TRBV10-3 with TRBJ2-7; 8 bases are a match to TRBD1. The CDR3 is 15 amino acids. Germline V gene lookup returns CDR1 ENHRY and CDR2 SYGVKD. Germline trimming cut 4 bases from V and 3 bases from J; bases unmatched to any gene: 8. The CDR3 loop reads CAISAGSGGGYEQYF. CDR3 nucleotide sequence: TGTGCCATCAGTGCTGGGTCAGGGGGCGGCTACGAGCAGTACTTC.

This chain joins TRBV27 and TRBJ2-1; D is unclear. Per the germline V gene, CDR1 is MNHEY and CDR2 is SMNVEV (reference sequence). V was clipped by 4 bases and J by 2 bases, with 12 bases between them. The CDR3 has 15 residues. CDR3 region: CASSYRQVAYNEQFF. DNA for the CDR3: TGTGCCAGCAGTTATCGGCAGGTAGCCTACAATGAGCAGTTCTTC.

Note on this clone: Other nucleotide sequences in the sample specify the same CDR3. The rearrangement links TRBV7-9 to TRBJ1-3; D may be TRBD1 (6 bases). Germline V gene data show CDR1 as SEHNR and CDR2 as FQNEAQ (reference sequence). The CDR3 has 14 amino acids. V lost 5 bases and J 2 bases, leaving 10 bases between the germline ends. CDR3 region: CASSPQGTGNTIYF. The CDR3 DNA reads TGTGCCAGCAGCCCACAGGGAACTGGAAACACCATATATTTT. The entire variable domain, with the rest obtained from reference TRBV7-9 and TRBJ1-3, is as follows: DTGVSQNPRHKITKRGQNVTFRCDPISEHNRLYWYRQTLGQGPEFLTYFQNEAQLEKSRLLSDRFSAERPKGSFSTLEIQRTEQGDSAMYLCASSPQGTGNTIYFGEGSWLTVV.

V is TRBV6-5 and J is TRBJ1-1; D is undetermined. V was clipped by 11 bases and J by 4 bases, with 11 bases between them. CDR1 is MNHEY, CDR2 SVGAGI, per germline. The CDR3 spans 11 residues. This chain's CDR3 is CALSSGTEAFF. For the CDR3, the DNA is TGTGCCTTATCTTCGGGCACTGAAGCTTTCTTT.

This chain joins TRBV2 and TRBJ1-2; no clear D. Germline V gene lookup returns CDR1 SNHLY and CDR2 FYNNEI. Trimming pared 10 bases from V and 4 bases from J, leaving 16 bases between. CDR3 length: 13 amino acids. The CDR3 protein is CATSVNFFYGYTF. In nucleotides, the CDR3 is TGTGCCACTTCAGTAAATTTCTTCTATGGCTACACCTTC.

This clone was detected once. The chain uses TRBV5-1 and TRBJ2-7; D unresolved. The germline V gene encodes CDR1 SGHRS and CDR2 YFSETQ. Trimming stripped 0 bases from V and 5 bases from J, with 12 bases between. CDR3 length equals 14 residues. The CDR3 DNA reads TGCGCCAGCAGCTTGGGAAGTCAGGTCCACGAGCAGTACTTC. It codes for CASSLGSQVHEQYF.

This sequence joins TRBV9 and TRBJ2-1; the match to TRBD2 covers 13 bases. The CDR3 length is 15 residues. The V gene's germline CDR1 is SGDLS and CDR2 YYNGEE. Losses at the gene ends were 4 bases for V and 6 bases for J; bases not matched to a gene: 4. CDR3 residues: CASSTWTSGGNEQFF. The CDR3 coding sequence is TGTGCCAGCAGCACTTGGACTAGCGGGGGCAATGAGCAGTTCTTC.